The 10 T cell receptor beta chains below all came from one sample that was sequenced in a study of blood T cell repertoires in COVID-19. Sequencing used immunoSEQ multiplex PCR; TCRdb keeps in-frame clones, though not all of them. The sample has some 30,000 clones, around nine tenths seen once. The sequenced material came from peripheral blood. These receptors came from a woman in her 70s with active COVID-19.

The rearrangement links TRBV4-1 to TRBJ2-1, with 13 nucleotides matching TRBD2. J was trimmed by 10 bases and V by 2 bases; bases with no gene match: 8. CDR1 is MGHRA, CDR2 YSYEKL, per germline. This CDR3 is 16 amino acids long. The CDR3 DNA is TGCGCCAGCAGCCAATTACTAGCGGGGGGGGCTCCCGAGCAGTTCTTC. Its translation: CASSQLLAGGAPEQFF.

The chain is built from TRBV18 and TRBJ1-2; the match to TRBD1 covers 7 bases. Germline CDR1 is KGHSH and CDR2 is LQKENI. V lost 3 bases to trimming and J lost 8 bases; unmatched junction nucleotides: 9. The CDR3 runs 14 residues. The CDR3 DNA follows: TGTGCCAGCTCACCTCCCGGGACAGCTCCAGGCTACACCTTC. It codes for CASSPPGTAPGYTF.

The rearrangement links TRBV7-9 to TRBJ1-3, with 8 bases aligning to TRBD1. The CDR3 totals 15 residues. Germline assignment: CDR1 SEHNR and CDR2 FQNEAQ (reference sequence). V shed 3 bases, J shed 9 bases, and the junction held 10 bases outside the gene matches. The CDR3 DNA reads as TGTGCCAGCAGCTTTGGGACAGGCATGGGGGGCACCATATATTTT. Protein: CASSFGTGMGGTIYF.

The chain recombines TRBV7-9 with TRBJ2-1, with D possibly matching TRBD1 (5 bases). CDR3 length: 13 residues. The V gene's germline CDR1 is SEHNR and CDR2 FQNEAQ (reference sequence). The V end lost 1 base, the J end lost 6 bases, and 7 bases lay between the germline ends. In DNA, the CDR3 is TGTGCCAGCAGCTTAGACACAGGCAATGAGCAGTTCTTC. It is translated as CASSLDTGNEQFF.

A single count supports this clone. The V and J genes are TRBV4-2 and TRBJ1-4; D possibly corresponds to TRBD1 (5 bases). The CDR3 length is 16 residues. Germline assignment: CDR1 LGHNA and CDR2 YNFKEQ. V was clipped by 0 bases and J by 8 bases, with 16 bases between them. The CDR3 region has the DNA TGTGCCAGCAGCCAAGAAGGGGTCCCCCCGAGAGAAAAACTGTTTTTT. Amino acid sequence: CASSQEGVPPREKLFF.

The J gene is TRBJ2-1, the V gene TRBV18, with D perhaps TRBD1 (6 bases). Germline assignment: CDR1 KGHSH and CDR2 LQKENI. The CDR3 spans 13 residues. The V gene lost 6 bases and the J gene lost 6 bases, with 12 bases spanning the gap. The CDR3 DNA follows: TGTGCCAGCTCCGTACAGGGTGCCAATGAGCAGTTCTTC. Translated: CASSVQGANEQFF.

The chain is built from TRBV7-6 and TRBJ2-5; TRBD2 is a possible D gene (6 bases). The CDR3 contains 13 residues. With 1 base removed from V and 9 bases from J, the gap between germline ends came to 12 bases. Germline CDR1 SGHVS, CDR2 FNYEAQ. Here the CDR3 reads CASSLGTSWPQYF. CDR3 DNA: TGTGCCAGCAGCTTAGGAACTAGCTGGCCCCAGTACTTC. The full variable domain, rest sourced from reference TRBV7-6 and TRBJ2-5, is GAGVSQSPRYKVTKRGQDVALRCDPISGHVSLYWYRQALGQGPEFLTYFNYEAQQDKSGLPNDRFSAERPEGSISTLTIQRTEQRDSAMYRCASSLGTSWPQYFGPGTRLLVL.

The CDR3 reads CATSRDRQGASTGELFF. For the CDR3, the DNA is TGTGCCACCAGCAGAGACCGACAGGGGGCTAGCACCGGGGAGCTGTTTTTT. The gene calls are TRBV15 and TRBJ2-2; 10 bases agree with TRBD1. This CDR3 has 17 residues. V lost 0 bases and J lost 4; bases outside the gene matches: 5. Per the germline V gene, CDR1 is LNHNV and CDR2 is YYDKDF (reference sequence).

The gene calls are TRBV6-2 or TRBV6-3 and TRBJ2-1; 16 nucleotides agree with TRBD2. Germline values: CDR1 MNHEY, CDR2 SVGEGT. This CDR3 contains 18 residues. V trimming: 4 bases; J trimming: 8 bases; junction bases outside the gene matches: 11. For the CDR3, the DNA is TGTGCCAGCAGTTGGGGACTAGCGGGGGGGCTTGTTCGCGATGAGCAGTTCTTC. Protein sequence: CASSWGLAGGLVRDEQFF.

The rearrangement uses TRBV14 and TRBJ2-1; 8 bases map to TRBD2. The CDR3 contains 17 residues. Germline loops: CDR1 SGHDN, CDR2 FVKESK. V lost 3 bases, J lost 0 bases, and 7 bases stayed unmatched. CDR3 amino acids: CASSHPPGTSSYNEQFF. In DNA form, the CDR3 reads TGTGCCAGCAGCCACCCGCCGGGGACTAGCTCCTACAATGAGCAGTTCTTC.